This T cell receptor beta chain was documented in a study of blood T cell repertoires in COVID-19. Overall study: Whether acute or convalescent, the COVID-19 samples came from the United States, Italy and Spain. T cells, B-cell-depleted T cells, or PBMCs provided the cDNA or gDNA that served as material.

Repertoires were generated with immunoSEQ multiplex PCR, while TCRdb's copy carries only in-frame clones and drops some. The sample consists of 210,000 or so clones, 90% of them appearing once. The germline V gene has CDR1 ENHRY and CDR2 SYGVKD. V was pared by 5 bases and J by 4 bases, with 12 bases between. The length of the CDR3 is 14 residues. The J gene is TRBJ1-5, the V gene TRBV10-3; tentative D call: TRBD1 (5 bases). The sequenced sample consisted of peripheral blood. The clonotype was recovered from a man aged 45-65 years with acute or convalescent COVID-19. For the CDR3, the DNA is TGTGCCATCAGTCCCGACAGCCATAATCAGCCCCAGCATTTT. As protein: CAISPDSHNQPQHF.